Below are 14 T cell receptor beta chains sequenced from a single sample in a study of blood T cell repertoires in COVID-19 (dated by TCRdb to between 2020 and 2021). Libraries were prepared through the immunoSEQ multiplex PCR assay. In TCRdb, the immuneACCESS table is reduced to in-frame sequences with V and J assigned. These tables do not hold every clone; where another copy was compared, an unresolved V gene accounts for under half, and the others remain unexplained. For this sample there are more than 200,000 clones; around 82% appear just once. The ten largest clones capture roughly 2.5% of the sample. Sequencing used peripheral blood. The receptors were sampled from a woman aged 40 to 50 with active or convalescent COVID-19.

This chain connects TRBV4-1 to TRBJ2-3; 12 bases map to TRBD2. The germline CDR1 and CDR2 sequences are MGHRA and YSYEKL. The CDR3 loop spans 16 amino acids. J gave up 5 bases and V 2 bases, and 5 bases lay outside the gene matches. CDR3 sequence: CASSQSSGGARDTQYF. The CDR3 region has the DNA TGCGCCAGCAGCCAATCTAGCGGGGGGGCTCGAGATACGCAGTATTTT.

CDR3 region: CASTLTGVAGTEAFF. The CDR3 bases are TGTGCCAGCACACTGACAGGGGTCGCAGGCACTGAAGCTTTCTTT. V and J are TRBV5-5 and TRBJ1-1; 8 bases are a match to TRBD1. The V segment lost 6 bases and the J segment 4 bases; nucleotides outside the gene matches: 11. The CDR3 has 15 amino acids. CDR1 and CDR2 from the germline V gene are SGHKS and YYEKEE (reference sequence).

CDR3 loop: CASSFLETQYF. CDR3 nucleotides: TGTGCCAGCAGCTTTCTCGAGACCCAGTACTTC. The chain employs TRBV7-2 and TRBJ2-5; D not certain. This CDR3 comprises 11 residues. From germline, CDR1 is SGHTA and CDR2 FQGNSA. Trimming pared 3 bases from V and 5 bases from J, leaving 4 bases between.

The chain joins TRBV5-8 to TRBJ2-7; D unclear. The CDR3 extends over 13 amino acids. V dropped 6 bases and J dropped 3 bases, with 13 bases sitting between them. Per the germline V gene, CDR1 is SGHTS and CDR2 is YDEGEE. The CDR3 DNA reads TGTGCCAGCAACCGCTACCGAAACTACGAGCAGTACTTC. It codes for CASNRYRNYEQYF.

V usage is TRBV7-3 and J usage is TRBJ2-5; D remains ambiguous. This CDR3 is 12 amino acids long. Trimming stripped 2 bases from V and 5 bases from J, with 6 bases between. Germline V gives CDR1 SGHTA, CDR2 FQGTGA. CDR3 region: CASSLYGETQYF. CDR3 bases: TGTGCCAGCAGCTTATACGGGGAGACCCAGTACTTC. Variable domain in full (rest from reference TRBV7-3 and TRBJ2-5): GAGVSQTPSNKVTEKGKYVELRCDPISGHTALYWYRQSLGQGPEFLIYFQGTGAADDSGLPNDRFFAVRPEGSVSTLKIQRTERGDSAVYLCASSLYGETQYFGPGTRLLVL.

The chain joins TRBV6-6 to TRBJ2-2, with D possibly TRBD1 on 6 matching bases. CDR1 is MNHNY, CDR2 SVGAGI, per germline (reference sequence). Trimming shortened V by 6 bases and J by 4 bases, and 12 bases separated the two germline ends. The CDR3 length is 14 residues. Here the CDR3 DNA reads TGTGCCAGCAGCCGCGACAGGACCACCGGGGAGCTGTTTTTT. Translated, it gives CASSRDRTTGELFF.

This chain connects TRBV29-1 to TRBJ1-1; tentative D call: TRBD1 (5 bases). V was clipped by 7 bases and J by 8 bases, with 11 bases between them. Germline lookup yields CDR1 SQVTM and CDR2 ANQGSEA. CDR3 length: 10 amino acids. The CDR3 loop is CSGLTVEAFF. The DNA of the CDR3 is TGCAGCGGCCTGACAGTAGAAGCTTTCTTT.

The chain carries TRBV24-1 and TRBJ1-1; D gene uncertain. CDR1 KGHDR and CDR2 SFDVKD come from the germline V gene. This CDR3 is built from 13 residues. The V end was cut by 7 bases, the J end by 3 bases, with 11 bases between. The DNA of the CDR3 is TGTGCCACCAGGGAGACCCTCTACACTGAAGCTTTCTTT. Translating gives CATRETLYTEAFF.

The chain employs TRBV6-1 and TRBJ1-2; TRBD1 is a possible D gene (6 bases). CDR1 and CDR2 (germline): MNHNS, SASEGT. The CDR3 has 14 amino acids. Trimming cost V 1 base and J 2 bases, with 8 bases left between them. The CDR3: CASSEGRGNYGYTF. The CDR3 DNA is TGTGCCAGCAGTGAAGGAAGGGGGAACTATGGCTACACCTTC.

This clone was observed a handful of times. The rearrangement uses TRBV7-8 and TRBJ1-1, with 7 bases lining up with TRBD1. This CDR3 region has 13 residues. Trimming removed 5 bases from V and 4 bases from J; junction bases left unmatched: 4. Germline V gene lookup returns CDR1 SGHVS and CDR2 FQNEAQ. The CDR3 DNA reads as TGTGCCAGCAGCGTGGGACAGCCCACTGAAGCTTTCTTT. Amino acid sequence: CASSVGQPTEAFF.

This chain joins TRBV18 and TRBJ1-5; a possible D gene is TRBD1 (5 bases). With 8 bases removed from V and 5 bases from J, the gap between germline ends came to 19 bases. The V gene's germline CDR1 is KGHSH and CDR2 LQKENI. The CDR3 length is 15 residues. CDR3 loop: CASRPPGRADQPQHF. The CDR3 region has the DNA TGTGCCAGCCGCCCCCCGGGCAGGGCGGATCAGCCCCAGCATTTT.

The rearrangement uses TRBV7-2 and TRBJ1-4; D is undetermined. Looked up from germline, CDR1 is SGHTA and CDR2 is FQGNSA. The V and J ends lost 5 bases and 3 bases respectively, with 19 bases between them. The CDR3 runs to 17 residues. Here the CDR3 reads CASSPRHSRLSNEKLFF. The CDR3 DNA reads TGTGCCAGCAGCCCACGCCACAGTCGTTTGTCTAATGAAAAACTGTTTTTT.

The rearrangement uses TRBV27 and TRBJ1-2; 7 bases are a match to TRBD1. CDR1 is MNHEY and CDR2 is SMNVEV in the germline V gene (reference sequence). V shed 0 bases, J shed 2 bases, and the junction held 9 bases outside the gene matches. This CDR3 spans 17 amino acids. CDR3 in amino acids: CASSLSPYTGENYGYTF. The CDR3 nucleotides are TGTGCCAGCAGTTTATCGCCCTATACAGGGGAAAACTATGGCTACACCTTC.

The rearrangement links TRBV6-2 or TRBV6-3 to TRBJ2-7, with a tentative D call TRBD2 (5 bases). Germline values: CDR1 MNHEY, CDR2 SVGEGT. This CDR3 is 15 amino acids long. The ends were cut back, 2 bases at V and 2 bases at J, with 13 bases in the middle. This CDR3 reads CASSYRRWGTYEQYF. The CDR3 bases are TGTGCCAGCAGTTACAGGAGGTGGGGAACCTACGAGCAGTACTTC.